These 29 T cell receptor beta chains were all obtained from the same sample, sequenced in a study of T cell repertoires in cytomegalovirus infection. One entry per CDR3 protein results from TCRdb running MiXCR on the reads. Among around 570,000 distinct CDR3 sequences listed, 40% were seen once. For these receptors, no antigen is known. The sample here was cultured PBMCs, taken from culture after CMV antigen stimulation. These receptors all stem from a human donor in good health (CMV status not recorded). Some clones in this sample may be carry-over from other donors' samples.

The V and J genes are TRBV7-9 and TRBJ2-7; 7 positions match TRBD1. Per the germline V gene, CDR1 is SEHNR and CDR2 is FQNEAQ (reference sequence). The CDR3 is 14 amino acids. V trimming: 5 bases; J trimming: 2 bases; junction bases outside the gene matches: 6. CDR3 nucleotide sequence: TGTGCCAGCAGCCCGAGGGGACAGCCCTACGAGCAGTACTTC. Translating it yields CASSPRGQPYEQYF.

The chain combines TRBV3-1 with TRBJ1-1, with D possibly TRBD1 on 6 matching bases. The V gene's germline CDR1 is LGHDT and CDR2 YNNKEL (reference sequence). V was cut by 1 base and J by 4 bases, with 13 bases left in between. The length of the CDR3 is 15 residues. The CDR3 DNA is TGTGCCAGCAGCCAAGTATTCAGGGGCGCCACTGAAGCTTTCTTT. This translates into CASSQVFRGATEAFF.

CDR3 sequence reads: CASSFSADTSAFF. The CDR3 DNA is TGTGCCAGCAGCTTCTCCGCCGACACAAGCGCTTTCTTT. J is TRBJ1-1 and V is TRBV7-9; D call uncertain. Germline V CDR1 and CDR2: SEHNR, FQNEAQ (reference sequence). Between the trimmed V and J ends, which lost 3 bases and 11 bases, there was a span of 16 bases. CDR3 length: 13 residues.

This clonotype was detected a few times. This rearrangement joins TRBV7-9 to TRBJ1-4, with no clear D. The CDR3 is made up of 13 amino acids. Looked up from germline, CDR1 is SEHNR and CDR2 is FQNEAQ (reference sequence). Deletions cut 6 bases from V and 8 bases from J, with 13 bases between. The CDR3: CASSTTSGEKLFF. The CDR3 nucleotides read TGTGCCAGCAGTACGACTTCTGGAGAAAAACTGTTTTTT.

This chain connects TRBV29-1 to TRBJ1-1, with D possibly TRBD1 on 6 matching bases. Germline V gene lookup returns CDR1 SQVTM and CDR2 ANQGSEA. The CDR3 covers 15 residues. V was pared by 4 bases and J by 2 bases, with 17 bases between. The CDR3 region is CSVGDGGRTNTEAFF. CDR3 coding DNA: TGCAGCGTTGGGGACGGGGGGCGGACAAACACTGAAGCTTTCTTT.

The CDR3 sequence is CASSPERGYQETQYF. The CDR3 DNA reads TGTGCCAGCAGTCCAGAGCGGGGTTACCAAGAGACCCAGTACTTC. The chain links TRBV12-3 or TRBV12-4 to TRBJ2-5; 7 bases align to TRBD2. V gave up 5 bases and J gave up 0 bases; unmatched junction bases: 6. The CDR3 is made up of 15 amino acids.

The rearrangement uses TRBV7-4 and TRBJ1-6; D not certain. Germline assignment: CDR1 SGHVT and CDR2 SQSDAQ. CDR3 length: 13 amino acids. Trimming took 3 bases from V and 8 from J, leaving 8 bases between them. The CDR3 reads CASSLNNDSPLHF. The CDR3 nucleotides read TGTGCCAGCAGCTTGAACAACGATTCACCCCTCCACTTT.

The CDR3 DNA is TGTGCCAGCAGCTTTCACGAATCCGAGCAGTACTTC. It codes for CASSFHESEQYF. The rearrangement links TRBV7-9 to TRBJ2-7; D remains unclear. This CDR3 has 12 amino acids. Trimming cost V 3 bases and J 6 bases, with 9 bases left between them. The V gene's germline CDR1 is SEHNR and CDR2 FQNEAQ (reference sequence).

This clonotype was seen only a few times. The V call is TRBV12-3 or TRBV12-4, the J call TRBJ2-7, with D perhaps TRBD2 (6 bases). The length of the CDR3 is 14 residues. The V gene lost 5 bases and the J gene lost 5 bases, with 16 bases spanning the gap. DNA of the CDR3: TGTGCCAGCAGTCGGGACTCACCTCGCGACGAGCAGTACTTC. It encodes CASSRDSPRDEQYF.

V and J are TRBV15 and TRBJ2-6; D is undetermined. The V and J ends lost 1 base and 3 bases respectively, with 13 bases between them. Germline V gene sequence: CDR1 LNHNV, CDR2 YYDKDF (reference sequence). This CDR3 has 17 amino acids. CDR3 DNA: TGTGCCACCAGCAGAGGAGCATTTTATGGTGGGGCCAACGTCCTGACTTTC. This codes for CATSRGAFYGGANVLTF. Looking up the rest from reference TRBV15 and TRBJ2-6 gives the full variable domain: DAMVIQNPRYQVTQFGKPVTLSCSQTLNHNVMYWYQQKSSQAPKLLFHYYDKDFNNEADTPDNFQSRRPNTSFCFLDIRSPGLGDTAMYLCATSRGAFYGGANVLTFGAGSRLTVL.

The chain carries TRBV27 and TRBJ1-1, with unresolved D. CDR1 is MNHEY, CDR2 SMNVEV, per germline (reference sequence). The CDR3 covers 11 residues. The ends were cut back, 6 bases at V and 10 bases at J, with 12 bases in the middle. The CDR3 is CASSPPGRAFF. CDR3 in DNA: TGTGCCAGCAGCCCGCCCGGGAGAGCTTTCTTT.

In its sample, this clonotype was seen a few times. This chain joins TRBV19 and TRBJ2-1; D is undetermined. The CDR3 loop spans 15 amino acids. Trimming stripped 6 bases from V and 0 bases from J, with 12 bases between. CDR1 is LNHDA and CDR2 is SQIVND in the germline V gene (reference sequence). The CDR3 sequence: CASRSGLSSYNEQFF. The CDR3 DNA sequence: TGTGCCAGTAGATCGGGCTTGAGCTCCTACAATGAGCAGTTCTTC.

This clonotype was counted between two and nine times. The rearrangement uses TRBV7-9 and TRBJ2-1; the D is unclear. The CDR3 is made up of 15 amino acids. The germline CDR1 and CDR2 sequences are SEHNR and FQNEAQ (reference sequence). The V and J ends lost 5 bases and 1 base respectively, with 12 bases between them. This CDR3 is CASSPNWGSYNEQFF. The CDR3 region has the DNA TGTGCCAGCAGCCCTAATTGGGGATCCTACAATGAGCAGTTCTTC. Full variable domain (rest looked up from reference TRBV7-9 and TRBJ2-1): DTGVSQNPRHKITKRGQNVTFRCDPISEHNRLYWYRQTLGQGPEFLTYFQNEAQLEKSRLLSDRFSAERPKGSFSTLEIQRTEQGDSAMYLCASSPNWGSYNEQFFGPGTRLTVL.

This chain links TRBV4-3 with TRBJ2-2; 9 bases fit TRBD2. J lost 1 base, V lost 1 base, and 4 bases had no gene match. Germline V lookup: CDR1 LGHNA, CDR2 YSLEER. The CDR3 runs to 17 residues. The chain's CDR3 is CASSQGPSGMNTGELFF. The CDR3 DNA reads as TGCGCCAGCAGCCAAGGGCCTAGCGGGATGAACACCGGGGAGCTGTTTTTT.

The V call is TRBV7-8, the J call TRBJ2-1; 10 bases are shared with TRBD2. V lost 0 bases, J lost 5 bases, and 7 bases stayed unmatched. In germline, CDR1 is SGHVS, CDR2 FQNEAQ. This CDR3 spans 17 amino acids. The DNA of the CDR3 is TGTGCCAGCAGCTTAGCCAGCGGGGGGGGGGCCCACAATGAGCAGTTCTTC. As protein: CASSLASGGGAHNEQFF.

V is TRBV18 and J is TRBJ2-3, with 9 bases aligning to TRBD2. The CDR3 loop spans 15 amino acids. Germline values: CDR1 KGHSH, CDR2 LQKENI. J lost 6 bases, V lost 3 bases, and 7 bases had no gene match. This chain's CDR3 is CASSPASGTWDTQYF. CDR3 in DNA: TGTGCCAGCTCACCGGCTAGCGGGACATGGGATACGCAGTATTTT.

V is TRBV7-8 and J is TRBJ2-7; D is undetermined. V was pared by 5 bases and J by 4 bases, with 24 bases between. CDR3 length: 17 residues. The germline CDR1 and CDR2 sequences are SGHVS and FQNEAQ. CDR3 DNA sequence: TGTGCCAGCAGCCCGTTGGCCCTTTTTCCGGGTTATTACGAGCAGTACTTC. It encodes CASSPLALFPGYYEQYF.

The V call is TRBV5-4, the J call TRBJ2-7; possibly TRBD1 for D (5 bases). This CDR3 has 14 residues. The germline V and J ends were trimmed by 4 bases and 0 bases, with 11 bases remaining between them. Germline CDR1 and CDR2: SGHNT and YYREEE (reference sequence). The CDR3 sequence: CASSLRVDSYEQYF. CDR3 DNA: TGTGCCAGCAGCCTCAGGGTAGACTCCTACGAGCAGTACTTC.

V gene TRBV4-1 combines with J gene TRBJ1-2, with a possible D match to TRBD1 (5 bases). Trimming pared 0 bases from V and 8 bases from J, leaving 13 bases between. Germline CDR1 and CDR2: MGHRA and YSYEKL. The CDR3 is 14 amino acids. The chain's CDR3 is CASSQETGLEGYTF. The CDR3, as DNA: TGCGCCAGCAGCCAAGAAACAGGATTGGAGGGCTACACCTTC.

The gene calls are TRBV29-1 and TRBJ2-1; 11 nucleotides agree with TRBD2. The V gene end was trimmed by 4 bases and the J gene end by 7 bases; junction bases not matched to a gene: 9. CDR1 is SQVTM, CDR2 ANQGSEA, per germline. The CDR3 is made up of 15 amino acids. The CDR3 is CSVARRLAGRNEQFF. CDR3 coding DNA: TGCAGCGTTGCCCGCAGACTAGCGGGAAGGAATGAGCAGTTCTTC.

The DNA for the CDR3 is TGTGCCAGCAGTGGGGTGACAGGGGTGGATGAGCAGTTCTTC. It translates to CASSGVTGVDEQFF. The J gene is TRBJ2-1, the V gene TRBV7-8; 8 bases map to TRBD1. V lost 6 bases, J lost 8 bases, and 9 bases stayed unmatched. The CDR3 is 14 residues long. Germline values: CDR1 SGHVS, CDR2 FQNEAQ.

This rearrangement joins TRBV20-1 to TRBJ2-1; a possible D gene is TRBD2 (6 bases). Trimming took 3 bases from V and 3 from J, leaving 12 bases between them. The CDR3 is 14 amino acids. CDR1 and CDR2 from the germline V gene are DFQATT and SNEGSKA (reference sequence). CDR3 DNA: TGCAGTGCTAGGGTGGTGGGACTCTACAATGAGCAGTTCTTC. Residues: CSARVVGLYNEQFF.

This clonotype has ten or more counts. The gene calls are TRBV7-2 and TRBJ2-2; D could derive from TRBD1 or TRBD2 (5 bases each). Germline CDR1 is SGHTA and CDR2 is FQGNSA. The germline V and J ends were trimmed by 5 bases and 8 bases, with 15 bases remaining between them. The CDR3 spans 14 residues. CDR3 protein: CASSPPGRSGELFF. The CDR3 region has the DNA TGTGCCAGCAGCCCTCCGGGGCGAAGTGGGGAGCTGTTTTTT. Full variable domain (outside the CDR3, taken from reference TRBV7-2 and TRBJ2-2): GAGVSQSPSNKVTEKGKDVELRCDPISGHTALYWYRQSLGQGLEFLIYFQGNSAPDKSGLPSDRFSAERTGGSVSTLTIQRTQQEDSAVYLCASSPPGRSGELFFGEGSRLTVL.

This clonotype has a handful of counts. The CDR3 region is CASSLTWAPHGYTF. The CDR3, as DNA: TGTGCCAGCAGTTTAACCTGGGCGCCCCATGGCTACACCTTC. V and J are TRBV12-3 or TRBV12-4 and TRBJ1-2; unclear D gene. The CDR3 loop spans 14 amino acids. V lost 2 bases and J lost 6, with 13 bases in between.

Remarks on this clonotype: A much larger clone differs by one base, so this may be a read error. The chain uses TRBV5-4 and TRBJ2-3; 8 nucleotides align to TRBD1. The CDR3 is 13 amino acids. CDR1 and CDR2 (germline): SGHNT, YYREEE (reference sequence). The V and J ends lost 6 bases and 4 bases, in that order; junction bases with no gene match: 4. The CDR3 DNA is TGTGCCAGCACCTCGGACAGGGCAGATACGCAGTATTTT. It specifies CASTSDRADTQYF.

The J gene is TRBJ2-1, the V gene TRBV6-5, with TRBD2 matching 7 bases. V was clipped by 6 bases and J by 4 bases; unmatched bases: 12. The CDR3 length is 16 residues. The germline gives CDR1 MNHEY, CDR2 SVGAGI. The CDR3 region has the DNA TGTGCCAGCAGCTCCACCAGCGGGACCACTTACAATGAGCAGTTCTTC. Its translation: CASSSTSGTTYNEQFF.

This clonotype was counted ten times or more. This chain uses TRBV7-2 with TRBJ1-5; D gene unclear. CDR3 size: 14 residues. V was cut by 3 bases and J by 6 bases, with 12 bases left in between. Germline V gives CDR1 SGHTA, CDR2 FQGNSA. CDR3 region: CASSFHRVGQPQHF. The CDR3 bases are TGTGCCAGCAGCTTCCACCGCGTAGGTCAGCCCCAGCATTTT.

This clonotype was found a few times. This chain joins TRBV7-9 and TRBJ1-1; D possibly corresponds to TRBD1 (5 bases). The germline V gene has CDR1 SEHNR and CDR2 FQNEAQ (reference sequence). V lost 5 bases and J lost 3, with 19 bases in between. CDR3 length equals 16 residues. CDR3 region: CASSPQGGVGHTEAFF. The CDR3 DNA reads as TGTGCCAGCAGCCCGCAGGGAGGGGTTGGGCACACTGAAGCTTTCTTT.

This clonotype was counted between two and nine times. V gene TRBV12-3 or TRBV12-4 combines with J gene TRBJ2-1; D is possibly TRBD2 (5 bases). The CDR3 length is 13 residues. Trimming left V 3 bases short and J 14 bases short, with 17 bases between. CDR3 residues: CASSFPPAEVEFF. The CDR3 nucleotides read TGTGCCAGCAGTTTCCCTCCCGCGGAGGTGGAGTTCTTC.